What follows are 21 T cell receptor beta chains derived from one specimen sequenced in a study of PD-L1 blockade in urothelial cancer. Repertoires were generated with immunoSEQ multiplex PCR, while TCRdb's copy carries only in-frame clones and drops some. Among approximately 100,000 clones listed, about 85% were seen once. The source was PBMCs, collected around atezolizumab (anti-PD-L1) treatment. The receptors were gathered from a man aged 45-60 years with urothelial cancer.

The chain links TRBV30 to TRBJ2-7, with 10 nucleotides matching TRBD2. CDR3 length equals 17 residues. CDR1 is GTSNPN and CDR2 is SVGIG in the germline V gene (reference sequence). The trim removed 0 bases at V and 1 base at J, leaving 9 bases unmatched. CDR3 residues: CAWSVTRTSGASYEQYF. The CDR3 DNA reads TGTGCCTGGAGTGTTACCCGGACTAGCGGAGCGTCCTACGAGCAGTACTTC.

This clone was seen just once. This chain links TRBV9 with TRBJ1-6; D gene ambiguous. CDR1 is SGDLS and CDR2 is YYNGEE in the germline V gene. V shed 4 bases and J shed 9 bases, with 14 bases lying between them. This CDR3 is 14 amino acids long. This chain's CDR3 is CASSSGRAVSPLHF. CDR3 DNA sequence: TGTGCCAGCAGCTCTGGGAGGGCGGTTTCACCCCTCCACTTT.

The rearrangement joins TRBV5-4 to TRBJ2-7; D is undetermined. CDR3 size: 11 residues. The V end was cut by 3 bases, the J end by 2 bases, with 3 bases between. Per germline, CDR1 SGHNT and CDR2 YYREEE (reference sequence). CDR3 DNA sequence: TGTGCCAGCAGCTCGGCCTACGAGCAGTACTTC. Amino acid sequence: CASSSAYEQYF.

The rearrangement links TRBV9 to TRBJ2-7, with 10 bases fitting TRBD1. Germline V CDR1 and CDR2: SGDLS, YYNGEE. The trim removed 4 bases at V and 1 base at J, leaving 5 bases unmatched. The CDR3 consists of 15 residues. The CDR3 sequence is CASSPPGQGSYEQYF. CDR3 bases: TGTGCCAGCAGCCCTCCGGGACAGGGGTCCTACGAGCAGTACTTC.

The chain carries TRBV5-4 and TRBJ1-2; the match to TRBD1 covers 9 bases. Germline trimming cut 6 bases from V and 3 bases from J; bases unmatched to any gene: 9. The CDR3 extends over 15 amino acids. The germline V gene encodes CDR1 SGHNT and CDR2 YYREEE (reference sequence). CDR3 loop: CASTVDRGTYYGYTF. CDR3 in DNA: TGTGCCAGCACCGTAGACAGGGGGACTTACTATGGCTACACCTTC.

This chain links TRBV4-1 with TRBJ1-1, with D possibly being TRBD1 (6 bases). Trimming pared 4 bases from V and 1 base from J, leaving 13 bases between. The CDR3 length is 15 residues. The germline gives CDR1 MGHRA, CDR2 YSYEKL. The DNA of the CDR3 is TGCGCCAGCAGCCCATCACAGGGCTGGAACACTGAAGCTTTCTTT. This gives the protein CASSPSQGWNTEAFF.

This sequence joins TRBV6-1 and TRBJ2-2, with 8 bases identical to TRBD1. V lost 7 bases and J lost 2; bases outside the gene matches: 6. Germline CDR1 reads MNHNS; CDR2 reads SASEGT. The CDR3 runs 15 residues. CDR3 residues: CASNGQGGNTGELFF. The CDR3 region has the DNA TGTGCCAGCAACGGACAGGGCGGCAACACCGGGGAGCTGTTTTTT.

This chain links TRBV11-2 with TRBJ2-3; D perhaps matches TRBD2 (5 bases). Trimming took 5 bases from V and 0 from J, leaving 18 bases between them. The CDR3 has 17 residues. The germline V gene encodes CDR1 SGHAT and CDR2 FQNNGV. As DNA, the CDR3 is TGTGCCAGCAGCCCTGGACTGGCGGGCGCTAGCACAGATACGCAGTATTTT. It is translated as CASSPGLAGASTDTQYF.

This rearrangement joins TRBV27 to TRBJ1-6; no definite D call. Germline V gene sequence: CDR1 MNHEY, CDR2 SMNVEV (reference sequence). Trimming pared 5 bases from V and 2 bases from J, leaving 13 bases between. CDR3 length equals 16 residues. The CDR3 loop reads CASSLSGRTYNSPLHF. The CDR3 DNA reads TGTGCCAGCAGTCTCTCGGGGAGGACCTATAATTCACCCCTCCACTTT.

This clone was seen only once. The chain employs TRBV5-1 and TRBJ1-6; unclear D gene. Germline CDR1 SGHRS, CDR2 YFSETQ. The CDR3 extends over 15 amino acids. V was trimmed by 1 base and J by 8 bases, leaving 13 bases between them. The CDR3: CASSLSAPGDSPLHF. The CDR3 nucleotides read TGCGCCAGCAGCTTGTCGGCCCCCGGAGATTCACCCCTCCACTTT.

This clone was observed a handful of times. The chain links TRBV6-1 to TRBJ2-7, with D hard to call. Trimming cost V 2 bases and J 2 bases, with 13 bases left between them. CDR3 length: 15 amino acids. Germline V gene lookup returns CDR1 MNHNS and CDR2 SASEGT. As DNA, the CDR3 is TGTGCCAGCAGTGAATCGGCGGCGGTAGCCTACGAGCAGTACTTC. It yields the protein CASSESAAVAYEQYF.

Only one count was recorded for this clone. The rearrangement links TRBV28 to TRBJ2-7, with 9 bases aligning to TRBD1. V dropped 6 bases and J dropped 6; count of bases not matched to a gene: 12. Germline assignment: CDR1 MDHEN and CDR2 SYDVKM. CDR3 length equals 15 residues. Written as DNA, the CDR3 is TGTGCCAGCAGGCTCCCAAACACAGGGGGCGGCGAGCAGTACTTC. Its translation is CASRLPNTGGGEQYF. The full variable domain, completed using reference TRBV28 and TRBJ2-7, is DVKVTQSSRYLVKRTGEKVFLECVQDMDHENMFWYRQDPGLGLRLIYFSYDVKMKEKGDIPEGYSVSREKKERFSLILESASTNQTSMYLCASRLPNTGGGEQYFGPGTRLTVT.

The V and J genes are TRBV30 and TRBJ2-7; TRBD2 aligns across 11 bases. The CDR3 has 13 residues. V lost 4 bases, J lost 5 bases, and 4 bases stayed unmatched. CDR1 GTSNPN and CDR2 SVGIG come from the germline V gene (reference sequence). CDR3 loop: CAWKLAGVHEQYF. CDR3 DNA sequence: TGTGCCTGGAAACTAGCGGGAGTCCACGAGCAGTACTTC.

The gene calls are TRBV9 and TRBJ2-3; TRBD2 matches at 8 bases. Germline V gives CDR1 SGDLS, CDR2 YYNGEE. After removal of 0 bases from V and 2 bases from J, the junction contained 8 bases not matched to a gene. The CDR3 consists of 17 residues. This CDR3 is CASSVVGLAGHTDTQYF. CDR3 bases: TGTGCCAGCAGCGTAGTAGGTCTAGCGGGCCACACAGATACGCAGTATTTT.

The genes are TRBV6-1 and TRBJ2-5; D not certain. Between the trimmed V and J ends, which lost 4 bases and 3 bases, there was a span of 12 bases. Germline loops: CDR1 MNHNS, CDR2 SASEGT. The CDR3 sequence is 14 residues long. The CDR3 DNA sequence: TGTGCCAGCAGTGGAGTAATCGCCAAAGAGACCCAGTACTTC. This translates into CASSGVIAKETQYF.

The chain employs TRBV29-1 and TRBJ1-2; TRBD1 is a possible D gene (6 bases). The CDR3 consists of 16 residues. Germline V gene sequence: CDR1 SQVTM, CDR2 ANQGSEA. V gave up 3 bases and J gave up 7 bases, with 24 bases separating them. CDR3 sequence reads: CSVDSRGGRAGVGYTF. The CDR3 DNA reads TGCAGCGTTGATAGCAGGGGCGGGAGGGCAGGAGTTGGCTACACCTTC.

This clone was picked up one time. This chain joins TRBV7-9 and TRBJ2-7; the match to TRBD1 covers 10 bases. J lost 1 base, V lost 5 bases, and 2 bases had no gene match. The CDR3 runs 14 residues. In germline, CDR1 is SEHNR, CDR2 FQNEAQ (reference sequence). CDR3 loop: CASSDRGRSYEQYF. The CDR3 bases are TGTGCCAGCAGCGACAGGGGGCGATCCTACGAGCAGTACTTC.

The genes are TRBV19 and TRBJ2-5, with a tentative D call TRBD1 (5 bases). The length of the CDR3 is 16 residues. CDR1 LNHDA and CDR2 SQIVND come from the germline V gene (reference sequence). Trimming pared 5 bases from V and 1 base from J, leaving 17 bases between. Written as DNA, the CDR3 is TGTGCCAGTAGTCCCCGGACACACGGCCGCCAAGAGACCCAGTACTTC. It yields the protein CASSPRTHGRQETQYF.

The J gene is TRBJ2-1, the V gene TRBV5-4, with D perhaps matching TRBD1 (5 bases). Germline CDR1 and CDR2: SGHNT and YYREEE (reference sequence). V was clipped by 4 bases and J by 0 bases, with 20 bases between them. The CDR3 is made up of 18 amino acids. CDR3: CASSKLTASSSSYNEQFF. The CDR3 DNA is TGTGCCAGCAGCAAGCTGACAGCCAGCTCAAGCTCCTACAATGAGCAGTTCTTC.

The V and J genes are TRBV11-1 and TRBJ2-7, with 8 bases fitting TRBD1. The V gene end was trimmed by 3 bases and the J gene end by 2 bases; junction bases not matched to a gene: 6. CDR1 is SGHAT and CDR2 is FQDESV in the germline V gene (reference sequence). The CDR3 is 15 residues long. CDR3 loop: CASSLADRATYEQYF. In DNA form, the CDR3 reads TGTGCCAGCAGCTTGGCGGACAGGGCGACCTACGAGCAGTACTTC.

V is TRBV27 and J is TRBJ2-3; weak D call: TRBD1 (6 bases). The V gene's germline CDR1 is MNHEY and CDR2 SMNVEV (reference sequence). The CDR3 runs 12 residues. Trimming cost V 6 bases and J 5 bases, with 9 bases left between them. The CDR3 coding sequence is TGTGCCAGCAGCTCCAGGGGAGATACGCAGTATTTT. Translating gives CASSSRGDTQYF.